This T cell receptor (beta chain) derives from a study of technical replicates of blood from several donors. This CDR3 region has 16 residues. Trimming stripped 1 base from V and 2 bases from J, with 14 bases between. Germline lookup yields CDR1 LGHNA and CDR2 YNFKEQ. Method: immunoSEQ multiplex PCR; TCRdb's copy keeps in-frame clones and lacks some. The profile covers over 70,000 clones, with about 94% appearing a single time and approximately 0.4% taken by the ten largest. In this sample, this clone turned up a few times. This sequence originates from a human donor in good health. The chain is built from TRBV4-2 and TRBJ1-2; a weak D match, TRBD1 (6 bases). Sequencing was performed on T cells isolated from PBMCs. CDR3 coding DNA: TGTGCCAGCAGCCAAGTACAAGGGGGATCAAACTATGGCTACACCTTC. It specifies CASSQVQGGSNYGYTF.